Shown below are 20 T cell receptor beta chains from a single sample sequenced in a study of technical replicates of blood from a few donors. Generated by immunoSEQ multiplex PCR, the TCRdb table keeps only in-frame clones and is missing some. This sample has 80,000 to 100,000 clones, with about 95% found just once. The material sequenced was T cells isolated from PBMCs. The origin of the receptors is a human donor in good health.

DNA for the CDR3: TGCGCCAGCAGCTTGGATAATACGCAGTATTTT. It specifies CASSLDNTQYF. The chain has TRBV5-1 and TRBJ2-3; no clear D gene. The length of the CDR3 is 11 residues. V lost 0 bases, J lost 7 bases, and 3 bases lay in between. Germline values: CDR1 SGHRS, CDR2 YFSETQ. Full variable domain (missing parts from reference TRBV5-1 and TRBJ2-3): KAGVTQTPRYLIKTRGQQVTLSCSPISGHRSVSWYQQTPGQGLQFLFEYFSETQRNKGNFPGRFSGRQFSNSRSEMNVSTLELGDSALYLCASSLDNTQYFGPGTRLTVL.

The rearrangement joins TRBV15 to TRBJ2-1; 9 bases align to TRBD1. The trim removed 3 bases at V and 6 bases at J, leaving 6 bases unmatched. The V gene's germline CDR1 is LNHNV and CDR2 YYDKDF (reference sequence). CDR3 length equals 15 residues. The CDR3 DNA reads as TGTGCCACCAGCAGGTTAGGGACAGGGAGCAATGAGCAGTTCTTC. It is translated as CATSRLGTGSNEQFF.

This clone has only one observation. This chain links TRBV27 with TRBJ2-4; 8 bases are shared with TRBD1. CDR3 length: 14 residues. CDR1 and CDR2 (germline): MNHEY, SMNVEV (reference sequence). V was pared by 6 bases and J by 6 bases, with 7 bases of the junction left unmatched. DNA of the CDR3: TGTGCCAGCAGACCCGGGACAGGCGTAAACATTCAGTACTTC. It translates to CASRPGTGVNIQYF.

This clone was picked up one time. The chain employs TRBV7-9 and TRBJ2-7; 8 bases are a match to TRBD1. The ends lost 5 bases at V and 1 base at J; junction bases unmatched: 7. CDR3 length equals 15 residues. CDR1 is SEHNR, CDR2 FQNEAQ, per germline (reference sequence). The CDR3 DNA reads TGTGCCAGCAGCCGAGGGGGACAGGTTTCCTACGAGCAGTACTTC. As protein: CASSRGGQVSYEQYF.

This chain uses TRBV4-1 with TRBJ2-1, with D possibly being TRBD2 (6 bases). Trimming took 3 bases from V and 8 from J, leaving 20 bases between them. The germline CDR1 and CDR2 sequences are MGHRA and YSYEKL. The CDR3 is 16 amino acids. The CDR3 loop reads CASSHYYPPGSDEQFF. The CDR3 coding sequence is TGCGCCAGCAGCCACTACTATCCCCCCGGGAGTGATGAGCAGTTCTTC.

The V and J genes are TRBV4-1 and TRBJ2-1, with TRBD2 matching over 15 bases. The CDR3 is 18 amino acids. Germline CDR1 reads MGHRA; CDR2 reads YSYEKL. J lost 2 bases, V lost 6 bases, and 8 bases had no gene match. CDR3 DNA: TGCGCCAGCAGTCCCCCCGGACTAGCGGGGGGGACCTACAATGAGCAGTTCTTC. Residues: CASSPPGLAGGTYNEQFF.

The CDR3 sequence is CASTRYTDTQYF. DNA for the CDR3: TGTGCCAGCACCCGGTACACAGATACGCAGTATTTT. The chain employs TRBV2 and TRBJ2-3, with no clear D. The V gene lost 7 bases and the J gene lost 2 bases, with 7 bases spanning the gap. The CDR3 loop spans 12 amino acids. Germline V gene sequence: CDR1 SNHLY, CDR2 FYNNEI.

CDR3 loop: CASSPRTGGLTDTQYF. As DNA, the CDR3 is TGTGCCAGCAGCCCAAGGACAGGGGGCTTGACAGATACGCAGTATTTT. The chain links TRBV14 to TRBJ2-3, with 11 bases aligning to TRBD1. CDR1 and CDR2 (germline): SGHDN, FVKESK. V was clipped by 4 bases and J by 3 bases; unmatched bases: 6. The CDR3 runs to 16 residues.

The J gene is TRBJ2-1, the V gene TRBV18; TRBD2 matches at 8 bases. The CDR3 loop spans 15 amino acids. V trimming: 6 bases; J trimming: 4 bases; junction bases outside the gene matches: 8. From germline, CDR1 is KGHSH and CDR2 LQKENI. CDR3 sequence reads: CASSSGGASYNEQFF. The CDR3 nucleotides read TGTGCCAGCTCCTCGGGAGGGGCCTCGTACAATGAGCAGTTCTTC.

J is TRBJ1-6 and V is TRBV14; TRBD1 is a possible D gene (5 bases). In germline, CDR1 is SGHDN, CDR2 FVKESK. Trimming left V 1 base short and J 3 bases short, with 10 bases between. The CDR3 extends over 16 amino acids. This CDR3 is CASSQGRGFYNSPLHF. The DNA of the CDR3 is TGTGCCAGCAGCCAAGGGAGGGGCTTCTATAATTCACCCCTCCACTTT.

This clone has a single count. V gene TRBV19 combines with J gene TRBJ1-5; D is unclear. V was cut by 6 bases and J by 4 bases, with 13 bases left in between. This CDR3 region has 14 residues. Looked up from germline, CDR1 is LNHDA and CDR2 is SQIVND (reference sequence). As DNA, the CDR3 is TGTGCCAGTAGGTCGGGGTTGATTAATCAGCCCCAGCATTTT. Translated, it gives CASRSGLINQPQHF.

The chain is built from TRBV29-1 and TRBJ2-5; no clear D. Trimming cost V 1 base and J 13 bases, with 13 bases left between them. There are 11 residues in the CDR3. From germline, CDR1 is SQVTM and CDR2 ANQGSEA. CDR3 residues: CSVEAGEPRYF. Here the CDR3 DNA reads TGCAGCGTTGAAGCAGGCGAGCCCCGGTACTTC.

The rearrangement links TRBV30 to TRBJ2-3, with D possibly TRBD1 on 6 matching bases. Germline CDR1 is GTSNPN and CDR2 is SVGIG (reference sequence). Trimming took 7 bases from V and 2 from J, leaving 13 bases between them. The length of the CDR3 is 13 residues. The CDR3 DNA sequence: TGTGCCTCTAGACAGGCATTCACAGATACGCAGTATTTT. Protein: CASRQAFTDTQYF.

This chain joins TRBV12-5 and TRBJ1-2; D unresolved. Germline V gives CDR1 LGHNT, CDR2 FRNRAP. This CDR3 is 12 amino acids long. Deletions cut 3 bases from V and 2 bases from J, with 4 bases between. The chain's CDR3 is CASGFQNYGYTF. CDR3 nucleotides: TGTGCTAGTGGTTTTCAGAACTATGGCTACACCTTC. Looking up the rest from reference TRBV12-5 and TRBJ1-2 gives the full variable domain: DARVTQTPRHKVTEMGQEVTMRCQPILGHNTVFWYRQTMMQGLELLAYFRNRAPLDDSGMPKDRFSAEMPDATLATLKIQPSEPRDSAVYFCASGFQNYGYTFGSGTRLTVV.

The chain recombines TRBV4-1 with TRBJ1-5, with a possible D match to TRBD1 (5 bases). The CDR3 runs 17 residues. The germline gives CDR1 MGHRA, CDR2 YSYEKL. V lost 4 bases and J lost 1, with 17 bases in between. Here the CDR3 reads CASSPSDRRLSNQPQHF. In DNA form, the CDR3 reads TGCGCCAGCAGCCCGTCCGACAGACGATTAAGCAATCAGCCCCAGCATTTT.

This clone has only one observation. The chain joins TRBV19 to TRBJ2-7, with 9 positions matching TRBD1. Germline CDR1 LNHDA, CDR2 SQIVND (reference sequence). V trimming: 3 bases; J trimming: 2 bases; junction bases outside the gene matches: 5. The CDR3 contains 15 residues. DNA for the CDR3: TGTGCCAGTAGTATTGGACAGGGGAGCCCCTACGAGCAGTACTTC. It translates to CASSIGQGSPYEQYF.

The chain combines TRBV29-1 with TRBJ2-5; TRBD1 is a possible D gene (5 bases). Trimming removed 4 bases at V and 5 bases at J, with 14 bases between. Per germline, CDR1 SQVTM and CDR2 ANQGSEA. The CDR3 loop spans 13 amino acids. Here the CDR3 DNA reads TGCAGCGTTGGAAGCCAGGGTGGGGAGACCCAGTACTTC. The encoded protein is CSVGSQGGETQYF.

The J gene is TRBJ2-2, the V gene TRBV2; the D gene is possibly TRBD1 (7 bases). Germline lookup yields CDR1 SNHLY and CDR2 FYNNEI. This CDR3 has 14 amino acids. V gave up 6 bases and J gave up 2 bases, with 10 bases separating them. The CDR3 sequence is CASRQGTNTGELFF. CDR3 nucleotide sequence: TGTGCCAGCAGACAGGGGACTAACACCGGGGAGCTGTTTTTT.

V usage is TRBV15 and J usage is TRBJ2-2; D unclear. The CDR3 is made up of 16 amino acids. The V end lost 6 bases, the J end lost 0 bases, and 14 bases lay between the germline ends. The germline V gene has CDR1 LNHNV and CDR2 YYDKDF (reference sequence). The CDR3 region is CATRAESTANTGELFF. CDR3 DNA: TGTGCCACCAGGGCGGAGAGTACCGCGAACACCGGGGAGCTGTTTTTT.

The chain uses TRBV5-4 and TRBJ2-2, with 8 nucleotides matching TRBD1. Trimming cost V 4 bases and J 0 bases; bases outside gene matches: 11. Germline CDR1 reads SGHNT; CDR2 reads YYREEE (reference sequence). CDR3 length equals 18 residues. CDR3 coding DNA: TGTGCCAGCAGCGGAAACCCCGGGACAGGCCCGAACACCGGGGAGCTGTTTTTT. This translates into CASSGNPGTGPNTGELFF.